This T cell receptor beta chain was sequenced for a study of CD8 T cells in ankylosing spondylitis. The CDR3 runs 16 residues. Germline CDR1 is SEHNR and CDR2 is FQNEAQ (reference sequence). V was clipped by 5 bases and J by 4 bases; unmatched bases: 11. TCRdb called the 5' RACE reads again in MiXCR, with one record for every CDR3 protein. The sample consists of more than 100,000 distinct CDR3 sequences, roughly 18% of them appearing once. Study-level findings and limits: There were earlier reports of some motif variants in reactive arthritis synovial fluid and blood. A motif of eight highly homologous TCR beta variants was seen as apparently characteristic of ankylosing spondylitis blood.

Turning to this clonotype: Its antigen remains unknown.

V gene TRBV7-9 combines with J gene TRBJ2-3; 8 nucleotides line up with TRBD2. The source is a male donor with ankylosing spondylitis. The sequenced sample was blood, either unsorted or a sorted T cell fraction (not recorded which). DNA for the CDR3: TGTGCCAGCAGCCCGGCAAGCGGGAGTCCTGCAGATACGCAGTATTTT. Encoded protein: CASSPASGSPADTQYF.